These 22 T cell receptor beta chains came from one sample sequenced in a study of T cell changes during pregnancy in multiple sclerosis. The method was immunoSEQ multiplex PCR; TCRdb's version includes in-frame clones alone and lacks a portion of them. Among 55,000 to 75,000 clones, approximately 93% were seen once, and the ten largest hold 3.2%. This sample comprised CD8+ T cells from peripheral blood mononuclear cells, obtained in the second trimester of pregnancy. The receptors were sampled from a female donor with multiple sclerosis, enrolled in a pregnancy study.

The table lists this clone with a few counts. The chain is built from TRBV19 and TRBJ1-2; possible D gene TRBD1, 5 bases. Trimming shortened V by 4 bases and J by 2 bases, and 8 bases separated the two germline ends. The CDR3 is made up of 13 amino acids. CDR1 is LNHDA and CDR2 is SQIVND in the germline V gene (reference sequence). This CDR3 reads CASSTGQNYGYTF. For the CDR3, the DNA is TGTGCCAGTAGTACCGGACAAAACTATGGCTACACCTTC.

V usage is TRBV30 and J usage is TRBJ2-1; D remains unclear. The CDR3 has 12 residues. V was cut by 3 bases and J by 6 bases, with 9 bases left in between. In germline, CDR1 is GTSNPN, CDR2 SVGIG (reference sequence). CDR3 in amino acids: CAWSPQINEQFF. In nucleotides, the CDR3 is TGTGCCTGGAGCCCGCAGATCAATGAGCAGTTCTTC.

The J gene is TRBJ2-4, the V gene TRBV27, with TRBD1 identical over 8 bases. The CDR3 has 12 amino acids. Germline V gene sequence: CDR1 MNHEY, CDR2 SMNVEV (reference sequence). V lost 5 bases to trimming and J lost 7 bases; unmatched junction nucleotides: 1. The CDR3 region is CASSPGGNIQYF. In DNA, the CDR3 is TGTGCCAGCAGTCCAGGGGGCAACATTCAGTACTTC.

The V and J genes are TRBV2 and TRBJ2-5; the D is unclear. The V end was cut by 3 bases, the J end by 5 bases, with 7 bases between. CDR1 and CDR2 from the germline V gene are SNHLY and FYNNEI. The CDR3 covers 12 residues. Here the CDR3 reads CASSDEYETQYF. The DNA for the CDR3 is TGTGCCAGCAGTGATGAGTATGAGACCCAGTACTTC.

This chain joins TRBV9 and TRBJ1-4, with D possibly matching TRBD1 (5 bases). The V gene's germline CDR1 is SGDLS and CDR2 YYNGEE. There are 15 residues in the CDR3. With 0 bases removed from V and 7 bases from J, the gap between germline ends came to 13 bases. In DNA, the CDR3 is TGTGCCAGCAGCGTAGGGGGCGGAAAGTTTGAAAAACTGTTTTTT. Its translation: CASSVGGGKFEKLFF. Full variable domain (outside the CDR3, taken from reference TRBV9 and TRBJ1-4): DSGVTQTPKHLITATGQRVTLRCSPRSGDLSVYWYQQSLDQGLQFLIQYYNGEERAKGNILERFSAQQFPDLHSELNLSSLELGDSALYFCASSVGGGKFEKLFFGSGTQLSVL.

The chain has TRBV4-1 and TRBJ2-7; 7 nucleotides match TRBD2. The germline V gene encodes CDR1 MGHRA and CDR2 YSYEKL. This CDR3 has 15 residues. V lost 4 bases, J lost 2 bases, and 8 bases stayed unmatched. The CDR3 here is CASSPIGGRPYEQYF. The CDR3 bases are TGCGCCAGCAGCCCAATCGGCGGGAGACCCTACGAGCAGTACTTC.

The sample holds one count of this clone. The V gene is TRBV18, the J gene TRBJ2-1; 14 bases fit TRBD2. The CDR3 consists of 16 residues. With 1 base clipped from V and 6 bases from J, the junction kept 2 bases outside the gene matches. Germline-derived CDR1 and CDR2 are KGHSH and LQKENI. The CDR3 DNA sequence: TGTGCCAGCTCACCACAAGGACTAGCGGGAGGCAATGAGCAGTTCTTC. As protein: CASSPQGLAGGNEQFF.

The chain is built from TRBV27 and TRBJ2-5; 10 nucleotides align to TRBD1. The CDR3 is made up of 17 amino acids. The germline V gene has CDR1 MNHEY and CDR2 SMNVEV (reference sequence). After removal of 6 bases from V and 4 bases from J, the junction contained 14 bases not matched to a gene. The CDR3 loop is CASSTAQTGGAGETQYF. The CDR3 nucleotides are TGTGCCAGCAGCACCGCCCAGACAGGGGGCGCGGGAGAGACCCAGTACTTC.

The chain is built from TRBV30 and TRBJ1-4; 8 bases are a match to TRBD1. The germline V gene has CDR1 GTSNPN and CDR2 SVGIG (reference sequence). This CDR3 comprises 15 residues. V was clipped by 2 bases and J by 8 bases; unmatched bases: 10. The CDR3 protein is CAWSSGSGGEEKLFF. The CDR3 bases are TGTGCCTGGAGTTCCGGGTCAGGGGGCGAAGAAAAACTGTTTTTT.

V and J are TRBV7-9 and TRBJ1-2; D might be TRBD1 (6 bases). The CDR3 spans 14 residues. V was trimmed by 5 bases and J by 0 bases, leaving 10 bases between them. Germline CDR1 is SEHNR and CDR2 is FQNEAQ (reference sequence). The CDR3 sequence is CASSATGSNYGYTF. CDR3 bases: TGTGCCAGCAGCGCGACAGGCTCTAACTATGGCTACACCTTC.

The V call is TRBV6-1, the J call TRBJ2-7, with 8 positions matching TRBD2. The CDR3 length is 13 residues. The V and J ends lost 6 bases and 2 bases, in that order; junction bases with no gene match: 3. The germline V gene encodes CDR1 MNHNS and CDR2 SASEGT. CDR3 loop: CASSQLAAYEQYF. DNA for the CDR3: TGTGCCAGCAGCCAACTAGCGGCCTACGAGCAGTACTTC.

The chain has TRBV29-1 and TRBJ2-7; possible D gene TRBD2, 5 bases. Germline V gene sequence: CDR1 SQVTM, CDR2 ANQGSEA. Deletions cut 4 bases from V and 3 bases from J, with 10 bases between. The length of the CDR3 is 12 residues. The CDR3 is CSVAGGRYEQYF. The CDR3 nucleotides are TGCAGCGTTGCCGGAGGTCGCTACGAGCAGTACTTC.

As DNA, the CDR3 is TGTGCCAGCAGTTACAGGGGGCCTGATCAGCCCCAGCATTTT. It translates to CASSYRGPDQPQHF. The chain recombines TRBV27 with TRBJ1-5; TRBD1 aligns across 9 bases. Germline V gene data show CDR1 as MNHEY and CDR2 as SMNVEV (reference sequence). J gave up 5 bases and V 4 bases, and 3 bases lay outside the gene matches. The CDR3 contains 14 residues.

The rearrangement links TRBV5-3 to TRBJ2-1, with D possibly being TRBD2 (6 bases). TRBV5-3 is an ORF, with its function uncertain. CDR3 length: 17 residues. Trimming stripped 0 bases from V and 0 bases from J, with 13 bases between. CDR3 amino acids: CARSLDLGAGSYNEQFF. CDR3 DNA sequence: TGTGCCAGAAGCTTGGACCTGGGAGCGGGCTCCTACAATGAGCAGTTCTTC.

The chain joins TRBV5-6 to TRBJ2-7, with D maybe TRBD1 (6 bases). The germline V and J ends were trimmed by 4 bases and 7 bases, with 18 bases remaining between them. Germline assignment: CDR1 SGHDT and CDR2 YYEEEE. The CDR3 has 14 residues. The CDR3 spells CASSQGWDTAEQYF. The DNA of the CDR3 is TGTGCCAGCAGCCAGGGATGGGACACGGCTGAGCAGTACTTC.

J is TRBJ2-7 and V is TRBV6-6; 10 nucleotides align to TRBD2. V was clipped by 7 bases and J by 6 bases; unmatched bases: 6. Germline V gene sequence: CDR1 MNHNY, CDR2 SVGAGI (reference sequence). The CDR3 contains 13 residues. The CDR3 DNA follows: TGTGCCAGCACCCCTAGCGGGAGAGGCGAGCAGTACTTC. This encodes CASTPSGRGEQYF.

CDR3 loop: CASSTPTGFNEQFF. CDR3 bases: TGTGCCAGTAGTACCCCGACAGGGTTCAATGAGCAGTTCTTC. V is TRBV19 and J is TRBJ2-1; 7 positions agree with TRBD1. The CDR3 runs to 14 residues. Germline V lookup: CDR1 LNHDA, CDR2 SQIVND (reference sequence). V shed 4 bases, J shed 6 bases, and the junction held 6 bases outside the gene matches.

The genes are TRBV28 and TRBJ2-5; TRBD1 might be the D (6 bases). Germline V gives CDR1 MDHEN, CDR2 SYDVKM. The CDR3 totals 13 residues. Trimming cost V 2 bases and J 3 bases, with 7 bases left between them. Written as DNA, the CDR3 is TGTGCCAGCAGTTTAACAGGGAAAGAGACCCAGTACTTC. This encodes CASSLTGKETQYF.

The V call is TRBV5-1, the J call TRBJ2-7; TRBD2 matches 8 bases. In germline, CDR1 is SGHRS, CDR2 YFSETQ. After removal of 6 bases from V and 2 bases from J, the junction contained 10 bases not matched to a gene. The CDR3 sequence is 15 residues long. The CDR3 DNA reads as TGCGCCAGCAAGGCCGCACTAGCGGTTACCTACGAGCAGTACTTC. It translates to CASKAALAVTYEQYF.

This clone appeared once. The chain uses TRBV30 and TRBJ2-7, with 8 bases lining up with TRBD2. The ends lost 1 base at V and 2 bases at J; junction bases unmatched: 4. The V gene's germline CDR1 is GTSNPN and CDR2 SVGIG (reference sequence). The CDR3 runs 14 residues. CDR3 amino acids: CAWSGVAGTYEQYF. The DNA of the CDR3 is TGTGCCTGGAGTGGGGTAGCGGGGACCTACGAGCAGTACTTC. Complete variable domain (other parts from reference TRBV30 and TRBJ2-7): SQTIHQWPATLVQPVGSPLSLECTVEGTSNPNLYWYRQAAGRGLQLLFYSVGIGQISSEVPQNLSASRPQDRQFILSSKKLLLSDSGFYLCAWSGVAGTYEQYFGPGTRLTVT.

The chain links TRBV28 to TRBJ2-1; D might be TRBD1 (6 bases). Trimming pared 4 bases from V and 7 bases from J, leaving 17 bases between. Per germline, CDR1 MDHEN and CDR2 SYDVKM. The CDR3 spans 15 residues. CDR3 sequence reads: CASSSIRRTVNEQFF. The CDR3 DNA sequence: TGTGCCAGCAGTTCAATCAGAAGGACAGTAAATGAGCAGTTCTTC. Together with reference TRBV28 and TRBJ2-1, the CDR3 gives the full variable domain: DVKVTQSSRYLVKRTGEKVFLECVQDMDHENMFWYRQDPGLGLRLIYFSYDVKMKEKGDIPEGYSVSREKKERFSLILESASTNQTSMYLCASSSIRRTVNEQFFGPGTRLTVL.

Only one count was recorded for this clone. The rearrangement uses TRBV18 and TRBJ2-3, with 11 bases lining up with TRBD2. This CDR3 has 15 residues. J lost 4 bases, V lost 0 bases, and 0 bases had no gene match. The germline V gene has CDR1 KGHSH and CDR2 LQKENI. CDR3 sequence reads: CASSPPGLAADTQYF. The CDR3 DNA follows: TGTGCCAGCTCACCACCGGGACTAGCGGCAGATACGCAGTATTTT. The full variable domain, completed using reference TRBV18 and TRBJ2-3, is NAGVMQNPRHLVRRRGQEARLRCSPMKGHSHVYWYRQLPEEGLKFMVYLQKENIIDESGMPKERFSAEFPKEGPSILRIQQVVRGDSAAYFCASSPPGLAADTQYFGPGTRLTVL.